Each of the 2 T cell receptor beta chains below was sequenced from the same sample in a study of PD-1 blockade in classical Hodgkin lymphoma. Relapse was seen in all patients after autologous stem cell transplantation, and brentuximab vedotin exposure was variable. The method was immunoSEQ multiplex PCR; TCRdb's version includes in-frame clones alone and lacks a portion of them. The data show 49,000 or so clones, roughly 75% seen once. The sample was peripheral blood mononuclear cells (PBMCs), taken before the second cycle of nivolumab. All receptors come from a human donor with classical Hodgkin lymphoma.

V is TRBV27 and J is TRBJ1-3; D not resolved. CDR3 size: 15 residues. Trimming took 6 bases from V and 0 from J, leaving 12 bases between them. CDR1 MNHEY and CDR2 SMNVEV come from the germline V gene (reference sequence). The CDR3 spells CASRRYSSSGNTIYF. The CDR3 nucleotides read TGTGCCAGCAGACGGTACAGCTCCTCTGGAAACACCATATATTTT.

The chain joins TRBV7-9 to TRBJ2-5, with D possibly being TRBD2 (5 bases). V shed 0 bases and J shed 5 bases, with 13 bases lying between them. CDR1 and CDR2 from the germline V gene are SEHNR and FQNEAQ (reference sequence). The CDR3 runs to 15 residues. The CDR3 region is CASSLAQRRGETQYF. For the CDR3, the DNA is TGTGCCAGCAGCTTAGCCCAACGGCGAGGGGAGACCCAGTACTTC.